These 28 T cell receptor beta chains were all obtained from the same sample, sequenced in a study of blood T cell repertoires in COVID-19. Clones were read by immunoSEQ multiplex PCR, and TCRdb kept only the in-frame ones, dropping some. The sample shows about 180,000 clones, 83% of them seen only once. The specimen was peripheral blood. These receptor sequences come from a woman aged 65 to 85 with COVID-19, enrolled during active disease.

The chain employs TRBV7-6 and TRBJ2-3; 10 positions agree with TRBD2. V was pared by 5 bases and J by 0 bases, with 8 bases of the junction left unmatched. The CDR3 consists of 17 residues. The germline CDR1 and CDR2 sequences are SGHVS and FNYEAQ. CDR3 coding DNA: TGTGCCAGCAGCACCTATGGACTAGCGGATAGCACAGATACGCAGTATTTT. It codes for CASSTYGLADSTDTQYF.

The chain combines TRBV2 with TRBJ2-2; D remains ambiguous. CDR3 length: 14 residues. V lost 8 bases and J lost 1, with 11 bases in between. Germline CDR1 is SNHLY and CDR2 is FYNNEI. In DNA, the CDR3 is TGTGCCAGCGCAGGCCTTTTGAACACCGGGGAGCTGTTTTTT. It yields the protein CASAGLLNTGELFF.

The chain joins TRBV18 to TRBJ2-7, with unresolved D. This CDR3 is 15 amino acids long. CDR1 and CDR2 from the germline V gene are KGHSH and LQKENI. The V gene lost 6 bases and the J gene lost 0 bases, with 15 bases spanning the gap. The CDR3 loop is CASSVATPSSYEQYF. The CDR3 DNA reads TGTGCCAGCTCCGTGGCGACACCCAGCTCCTACGAGCAGTACTTC. The whole variable domain, filled in from reference TRBV18 and TRBJ2-7, reads NAGVMQNPRHLVRRRGQEARLRCSPMKGHSHVYWYRQLPEEGLKFMVYLQKENIIDESGMPKERFSAEFPKEGPSILRIQQVVRGDSAAYFCASSVATPSSYEQYFGPGTRLTVT.

This chain joins TRBV7-3 and TRBJ2-1, with 10 bases matching TRBD2. J lost 2 bases, V lost 0 bases, and 19 bases had no gene match. This CDR3 comprises 22 residues. Germline CDR1 is SGHTA and CDR2 is FQGTGA. CDR3 nucleotides: TGTGCCAGCAGCTTAACAAAGGGAGGTGGGACTAGCGCAAAACCCCCCTACAATGAGCAGTTCTTC. This gives the protein CASSLTKGGGTSAKPPYNEQFF.

The V and J genes are TRBV28 and TRBJ1-3; TRBD1 matches 8 bases. V lost 8 bases, J lost 2 bases, and 5 bases stayed unmatched. The CDR3 is made up of 14 amino acids. CDR1 is MDHEN, CDR2 SYDVKM, per germline. The CDR3, as DNA: TGTGCCAGCTATACAGGGGGGGCTGGAAACACCATATATTTT. This encodes CASYTGGAGNTIYF. Filled out from reference TRBV28 and TRBJ1-3, the complete variable domain reads DVKVTQSSRYLVKRTGEKVFLECVQDMDHENMFWYRQDPGLGLRLIYFSYDVKMKEKGDIPEGYSVSREKKERFSLILESASTNQTSMYLCASYTGGAGNTIYFGEGSWLTVV.

This chain links TRBV10-1 with TRBJ2-7; unclear D gene. Germline-derived CDR1 and CDR2 are WNHNN and SYGVQD (reference sequence). V was trimmed by 10 bases and J by 6 bases, leaving 7 bases between them. The CDR3 runs to 9 residues. CDR3 in amino acids: CATRCEQYF. DNA of the CDR3: TGCGCCACCCGTTGCGAGCAGTACTTC.

The chain links TRBV9 to TRBJ2-5; 12 nucleotides line up with TRBD2. The CDR3 totals 18 residues. Per the germline V gene, CDR1 is SGDLS and CDR2 is YYNGEE. The junction had 12 bases not matched to a gene; V was cut back by 3 bases and J by 3 bases. Here the CDR3 reads CASSAWPLAGGIEETQYF. For the CDR3, the DNA is TGTGCCAGCAGCGCTTGGCCTCTAGCGGGAGGGATAGAAGAGACCCAGTACTTC.

The rearrangement uses TRBV5-1 and TRBJ1-4; no clear D. The CDR3 loop spans 16 amino acids. Trimming pared 4 bases from V and 0 bases from J, leaving 13 bases between. Looked up from germline, CDR1 is SGHRS and CDR2 is YFSETQ. CDR3 amino acids: CASSVAPRTTNEKLFF. The CDR3 nucleotides read TGCGCCAGCAGCGTCGCGCCGAGGACAACTAATGAAAAACTGTTTTTT. Variable domain in full (rest from reference TRBV5-1 and TRBJ1-4): KAGVTQTPRYLIKTRGQQVTLSCSPISGHRSVSWYQQTPGQGLQFLFEYFSETQRNKGNFPGRFSGRQFSNSRSEMNVSTLELGDSALYLCASSVAPRTTNEKLFFGSGTQLSVL.

The rearrangement uses TRBV9 and TRBJ2-7; TRBD1 matches 10 bases. The CDR3 consists of 15 residues. V lost 2 bases to trimming and J lost 2 bases; unmatched junction nucleotides: 4. CDR1 and CDR2 from the germline V gene are SGDLS and YYNGEE. This CDR3 reads CASSVGTGATYEQYF. The CDR3 DNA reads as TGTGCCAGCAGCGTGGGGACAGGGGCCACCTACGAGCAGTACTTC.

The gene calls are TRBV24-1 and TRBJ2-5; 7 bases match TRBD1. CDR1 and CDR2 from the germline V gene are KGHDR and SFDVKD. CDR3 length: 17 amino acids. With 4 bases clipped from V and 5 bases from J, the junction kept 15 bases outside the gene matches. The CDR3 region is CATSDPRPGTAVETQYF. The CDR3 DNA is TGTGCCACCAGTGACCCTCGCCCCGGGACAGCCGTGGAGACCCAGTACTTC.

The CDR3 sequence is CASSLSPVSYEQYF. For the CDR3, the DNA is TGTGCCAGCAGTTTATCCCCAGTTTCCTACGAGCAGTACTTC. The V and J genes are TRBV28 and TRBJ2-7; the D is unclear. The V and J ends lost 1 base and 1 base respectively, with 8 bases between them. The CDR3 length is 14 residues. Germline CDR1 reads MDHEN; CDR2 reads SYDVKM.

The chain employs TRBV5-4 and TRBJ2-7, with 9 bases identical to TRBD1. The V gene end was trimmed by 0 bases and the J gene end by 7 bases; junction bases not matched to a gene: 5. Germline loops: CDR1 SGHNT, CDR2 YYREEE (reference sequence). The CDR3 length is 14 residues. The CDR3 loop is CASSLEQGAREQYF. The CDR3 DNA sequence: TGTGCCAGCAGCTTGGAACAGGGGGCGAGGGAGCAGTACTTC.

The CDR3 loop reads CASSLMGIDTQYF. CDR3 bases: TGCGCCAGCAGCTTGATGGGCATAGATACGCAGTATTTT. The rearrangement links TRBV5-1 to TRBJ2-3; D gene uncertain. CDR3 length: 13 amino acids. With 1 base removed from V and 5 bases from J, the gap between germline ends came to 8 bases. The V gene's germline CDR1 is SGHRS and CDR2 YFSETQ.

The J gene is TRBJ2-3, the V gene TRBV11-3; 10 nucleotides align to TRBD2. CDR1 is SGHNT, CDR2 YENEEA, per germline. V lost 1 base to trimming and J lost 2 bases; unmatched junction nucleotides: 3. This CDR3 has 16 residues. The CDR3 DNA follows: TGTGCCAGCAGCTTAGCTAGCGGGAGTGCCACAGATACGCAGTATTTT. This encodes CASSLASGSATDTQYF.

The rearrangement links TRBV30 to TRBJ1-1; tentative D call: TRBD1 (5 bases). Germline V gene lookup returns CDR1 GTSNPN and CDR2 SVGIG (reference sequence). The CDR3 has 11 amino acids. Trimming left V 0 bases short and J 6 bases short, with 5 bases between. CDR3 residues: CAWSVGAEAFF. CDR3 coding DNA: TGTGCCTGGAGTGTAGGGGCTGAAGCTTTCTTT.

In this sample, this clone turned up a few times. The CDR3 region has the DNA TGTGCCAGCAGCAAAGGCAGGGACAGCGTCTACAATGAGCAGTTCTTC. This codes for CASSKGRDSVYNEQFF. V is TRBV21-1 and J is TRBJ2-1; the table gives TRBD1 as D, unverified against the DNA. TRBV21-1 is a pseudogene segment. The CDR3 totals 16 residues.

This clone was counted a few times. The J gene is TRBJ2-7, the V gene TRBV6-1; D ambiguous. This CDR3 is 14 amino acids long. Per the germline V gene, CDR1 is MNHNS and CDR2 is SASEGT. The V end was cut by 1 base, the J end by 3 bases, with 10 bases between. This CDR3 is CASSEGVRLYEQYF. The CDR3 region has the DNA TGTGCCAGCAGTGAAGGCGTTCGCCTCTACGAGCAGTACTTC.

V usage is TRBV5-1 and J usage is TRBJ1-2, with D hard to call. Germline loops: CDR1 SGHRS, CDR2 YFSETQ. Trimming pared 1 base from V and 6 bases from J, leaving 10 bases between. This CDR3 contains 13 residues. In nucleotides, the CDR3 is TGCGCCAGCAGCTTGACCGTCGGAGATGGCTACACCTTC. It encodes CASSLTVGDGYTF.

The V call is TRBV18, the J call TRBJ2-1, with D uncertain. CDR1 is KGHSH and CDR2 is LQKENI in the germline V gene. The V end was cut by 1 base, the J end by 2 bases, with 12 bases between. CDR3 length: 16 residues. CDR3 protein: CASSPRLRGTYNEQFF. DNA of the CDR3: TGTGCCAGCTCACCACGTCTACGCGGTACCTACAATGAGCAGTTCTTC. The whole variable domain, remainder taken from reference TRBV18 and TRBJ2-1, is NAGVMQNPRHLVRRRGQEARLRCSPMKGHSHVYWYRQLPEEGLKFMVYLQKENIIDESGMPKERFSAEFPKEGPSILRIQQVVRGDSAAYFCASSPRLRGTYNEQFFGPGTRLTVL.

The chain recombines TRBV9 with TRBJ2-7; TRBD2 matches at 10 bases. V lost 4 bases, J lost 3 bases, and 4 bases stayed unmatched. Germline-derived CDR1 and CDR2 are SGDLS and YYNGEE. This CDR3 region has 14 residues. The CDR3 DNA follows: TGTGCCAGCAGCACCTCTAGCGGGAGCTACGAGCAGTACTTC. Its translation: CASSTSSGSYEQYF.

The chain uses TRBV14 and TRBJ2-1; 9 bases match TRBD2. The CDR3 has 16 amino acids. The junction had 12 bases not matched to a gene; V was cut back by 4 bases and J by 8 bases. Germline V gene sequence: CDR1 SGHDN, CDR2 FVKESK. CDR3: CASSPLISGGLDEQFF. The DNA of the CDR3 is TGTGCCAGCAGCCCGCTAATTAGCGGGGGCCTCGATGAGCAGTTCTTC.

V is TRBV28 and J is TRBJ1-1; D is undetermined. The CDR3 has 12 amino acids. V was clipped by 8 bases and J by 2 bases, with 9 bases between them. The germline V gene encodes CDR1 MDHEN and CDR2 SYDVKM. CDR3 in amino acids: CASQNLNTEAFF. The CDR3 DNA is TGTGCCAGCCAAAACCTAAACACTGAAGCTTTCTTT.

V usage is TRBV19 and J usage is TRBJ2-2; D is uncertain. CDR3 length: 12 amino acids. With 5 bases removed from V and 4 bases from J, the gap between germline ends came to 5 bases. Looked up from germline, CDR1 is LNHDA and CDR2 is SQIVND (reference sequence). CDR3 DNA: TGTGCCAGTAGTTCGGGCACCGGGGAGCTGTTTTTT. This codes for CASSSGTGELFF.

The DNA for the CDR3 is TGTGCCGTCCACAGGGACCTCAATCAGCCCCAGCATTTT. Translating gives CAVHRDLNQPQHF. The rearrangement joins TRBV10-3 to TRBJ1-5; TRBD1 is a possible D gene (6 bases). This CDR3 is 13 amino acids long. Trimming took off 11 bases at V and 3 bases at J, with 14 bases between the two ends. Germline lookup yields CDR1 ENHRY and CDR2 SYGVKD.

V and J are TRBV19 and TRBJ1-1; TRBD1 matches 8 bases. With 9 bases clipped from V and 4 bases from J, the junction kept 4 bases outside the gene matches. This CDR3 has 12 residues. CDR1 and CDR2 (germline): LNHDA, SQIVND (reference sequence). CDR3: CASHRGVTEAFF. The CDR3 coding sequence is TGTGCCAGCCACAGGGGGGTCACTGAAGCTTTCTTT.

The rearrangement uses TRBV29-1 and TRBJ2-7; D is ambiguous. The germline V gene encodes CDR1 SQVTM and CDR2 ANQGSEA. Trimming removed 6 bases from V and 1 base from J, with 7 bases in between. There are 11 residues in the CDR3. The CDR3 sequence is CSVSISYEQYF. Here the CDR3 DNA reads TGCAGCGTCTCTATTTCCTACGAGCAGTACTTC.

In its sample, this clone was seen a few times. The chain links TRBV4-2 to TRBJ1-2; TRBD1 is a possible D gene (5 bases). The CDR3 has 15 residues. Germline loops: CDR1 LGHNA, CDR2 YNFKEQ. Trimming left V 0 bases short and J 6 bases short, with 14 bases between. The CDR3 loop reads CASSQEGRGIHGYTF. The CDR3 DNA follows: TGTGCCAGCAGCCAAGAGGGTAGGGGAATCCATGGCTACACCTTC.

CDR3 in DNA: TGTGCCAGCAGTTCTACCGGGAACCCCTACAATGAGCAGTTCTTC. Its protein is CASSSTGNPYNEQFF. The V and J genes are TRBV27 and TRBJ2-1, with a weak D call TRBD2 (5 bases). The CDR3 loop spans 15 amino acids. V was clipped by 4 bases and J by 2 bases, with 12 bases between them. Germline V gene data show CDR1 as MNHEY and CDR2 as SMNVEV (reference sequence).